This T cell receptor (beta chain) was documented in a study of regulatory T cells in long-lasting Graves disease. Time point in this sample: newly diagnosed GD, antithyroid drugs for less than 3 months. The TCR library used RNA extracted from PBMCs. The peripheral blood volume drawn was 8 to 9.5 milliliters, and it was collected into EDTA tubes. TCR beta libraries were built with iRepertoire HTBI primers and Arm-PCR of CDR3 regions. MiXCR was run by TCRdb on the multiplex PCR reads, yielding one entry per CDR3 protein. Counted here are about 420,000 distinct CDR3 sequences, roughly 15% occurring once; the ten biggest clones make up about a quarter. This sample was also put to use in a study of T cells in Graves' hyperthyroidism and ophthalmopathy. This second report adds: For the diagnoses, clinical symptoms, serum thyroxine and TRAb, thyroid ultrasound and orbital computed tomography were used. Ophthalmopathy prediction by the model preceded onset by a median about 6 months.

Specimen: peripheral blood mononuclear cells (PBMCs), collected at new diagnosis, from a patient treated with antithyroid drugs. This receptor was taken from a woman aged 18-29 years with Graves disease.

CDR3 nucleotide sequence: TGTGCCAGCAGCCGCCGGGACCTAAACACCGGGGAGCTGTTTTTT. Its protein is CASSRRDLNTGELFF. This chain links TRBV14 with TRBJ2-2; D possibly matches TRBD1 or TRBD2 (5 bases each). The CDR3 totals 15 residues. Trimming removed 4 bases from V and 2 bases from J, with 11 bases in between. Germline values: CDR1 SGHDN, CDR2 FVKESK.